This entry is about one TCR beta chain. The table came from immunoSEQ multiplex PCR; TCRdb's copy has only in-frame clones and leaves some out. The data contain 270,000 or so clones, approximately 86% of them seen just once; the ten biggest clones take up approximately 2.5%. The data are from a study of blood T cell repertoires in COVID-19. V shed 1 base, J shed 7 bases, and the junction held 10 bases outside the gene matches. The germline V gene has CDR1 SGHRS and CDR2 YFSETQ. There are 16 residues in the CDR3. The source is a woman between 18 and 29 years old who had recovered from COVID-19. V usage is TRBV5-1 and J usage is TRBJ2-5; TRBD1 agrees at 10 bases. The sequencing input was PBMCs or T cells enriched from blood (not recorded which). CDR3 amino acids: CASSLIRTGGFVTQYF. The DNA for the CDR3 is TGCGCCAGCAGCTTGATCAGGACAGGGGGTTTCGTGACCCAGTACTTC.